What follows are 19 T cell receptor beta chains derived from one specimen sequenced in a study of blood T cell repertoires in COVID-19. Clones were sequenced by immunoSEQ multiplex PCR, and TCRdb holds only the in-frame ones, with some missing. The profile shows some 300,000 clones, under 90% of them singletons. The specimen sequenced was PBMCs or T cells enriched from blood (not recorded which). All receptors come from a woman in her twenties or thirties who had recovered from COVID-19.

J is TRBJ2-7 and V is TRBV5-6; D might be TRBD2 (7 bases). V gave up 0 bases and J gave up 3 bases, with 16 bases separating them. The CDR3 runs 16 residues. In germline, CDR1 is SGHDT, CDR2 YYEEEE. CDR3: CASSLEWRGTNYEQYF. The DNA for the CDR3 is TGTGCCAGCAGCTTGGAGTGGCGGGGGACAAACTACGAGCAGTACTTC. The full variable domain, completed using reference TRBV5-6 and TRBJ2-7, is DAGVTQSPTHLIKTRGQQVTLRCSPKSGHDTVSWYQQALGQGPQFIFQYYEEEERQRGNFPDRFSGHQFPNYSSELNVNALLLGDSALYLCASSLEWRGTNYEQYFGPGTRLTVT.

The rearrangement joins TRBV2 to TRBJ2-7, with D perhaps TRBD2 (5 bases). The CDR3 is 14 amino acids. Germline CDR1 and CDR2: SNHLY and FYNNEI. Trimming cost V 6 bases and J 2 bases, with 14 bases left between them. The CDR3 nucleotides are TGTGCCAGCAGACCCCGGACTGTTACCTACGAGCAGTACTTC. Translated, it gives CASRPRTVTYEQYF.

The chain employs TRBV15 and TRBJ1-6; D uncertain. Germline CDR1 and CDR2: LNHNV and YYDKDF (reference sequence). Deletions cut 0 bases from V and 8 bases from J, with 17 bases between. CDR3 length: 17 residues. As DNA, the CDR3 is TGTGCCACCAGCAGAGATCTGGGCGAGGGTGCGGATTCACCCCTCCACTTT. Its protein product is CATSRDLGEGADSPLHF.

V gene TRBV2 combines with J gene TRBJ2-3, with 7 bases aligning to TRBD1. V lost 5 bases and J lost 3; bases outside the gene matches: 5. The CDR3 contains 14 residues. Germline CDR1 SNHLY, CDR2 FYNNEI. The CDR3 DNA follows: TGTGCCAGCAGTCAGGGGACAGATACAGATACGCAGTATTTT. It translates to CASSQGTDTDTQYF.

The chain uses TRBV18 and TRBJ1-1; 7 positions match TRBD1. The CDR3 is 18 residues long. Germline values: CDR1 KGHSH, CDR2 LQKENI. J gave up 6 bases and V 0 bases, and 16 bases lay outside the gene matches. The CDR3 region has the DNA TGTGCCAGCTCACCACCAGCTCGCGCGACAGGGTCATTTTCTGAAGCTTTCTTT. Its translation is CASSPPARATGSFSEAFF.

This clone was counted once. This rearrangement joins TRBV11-1 to TRBJ2-5, with TRBD2 as a possible D gene (5 bases). V lost 5 bases and J lost 10, with 17 bases in between. Germline assignment: CDR1 SGHAT and CDR2 FQDESV (reference sequence). This CDR3 region has 13 residues. For the CDR3, the DNA is TGTGCCAGCAGCCCGCCGGGATGGGGAGACCAGTACTTC. Its translation: CASSPPGWGDQYF.

The V and J genes are TRBV20-1 and TRBJ2-7; the match to TRBD2 covers 8 bases. The J segment lost 6 bases and the V segment lost 3 bases, leaving 10 bases of the junction unmatched. This CDR3 is 14 amino acids long. CDR1 DFQATT and CDR2 SNEGSKA come from the germline V gene (reference sequence). In nucleotides, the CDR3 is TGCAGTGCTAGTTCCAGCGGGAGTCCAAGCGAGCAGTACTTC. Residues: CSASSSGSPSEQYF.

The chain uses TRBV27 and TRBJ1-6; 9 nucleotides align to TRBD1. Germline V gene lookup returns CDR1 MNHEY and CDR2 SMNVEV (reference sequence). The V and J ends lost 8 bases and 5 bases, in that order; junction bases with no gene match: 13. The CDR3 consists of 17 residues. CDR3 DNA sequence: TGTGCCAGCCGACTTGGGACAGGGAGGGTCGATAATTCACCCCTCCACTTT. Translating gives CASRLGTGRVDNSPLHF.

The chain links TRBV7-2 to TRBJ2-3; TRBD2 aligns across 8 bases. Per germline, CDR1 SGHTA and CDR2 FQGNSA. With V trimmed by 2 bases and J by 4 bases, 17 bases remained unmatched. The CDR3 has 19 residues. CDR3 sequence reads: CASSLIWVIREGPPDTQYF. In nucleotides, the CDR3 is TGTGCCAGCAGCTTAATCTGGGTGATTCGGGAGGGCCCCCCAGATACGCAGTATTTT.

V is TRBV15 and J is TRBJ2-2, with TRBD2 matching 9 bases. The CDR3 extends over 15 amino acids. Germline V lookup: CDR1 LNHNV, CDR2 YYDKDF (reference sequence). With 7 bases clipped from V and 6 bases from J, the junction kept 9 bases outside the gene matches. CDR3 coding DNA: TGTGCCACCAACTTAGCGGGAGTGCCACCCGGGGAGCTGTTTTTT. Translated: CATNLAGVPPGELFF.

This clone was picked up a small number of times. V gene TRBV4-1 combines with J gene TRBJ1-5; possibly TRBD1 for D (5 bases). The CDR3 has 15 amino acids. V lost 0 bases and J lost 7, with 13 bases in between. Germline V lookup: CDR1 MGHRA, CDR2 YSYEKL. DNA for the CDR3: TGCGCCAGCAGCCAAGAGTCCGGGGGTGGCCAGCCCCAGCATTTT. This translates into CASSQESGGGQPQHF.

J is TRBJ2-2 and V is TRBV18; 8 nucleotides match TRBD1. This CDR3 spans 18 amino acids. Losses at the gene ends were 1 base for V and 0 bases for J; bases not matched to a gene: 7. The germline CDR1 and CDR2 sequences are KGHSH and LQKENI. The CDR3 spells CASSPLDRGLTNTGELFF. CDR3 bases: TGTGCCAGCTCACCACTTGACAGGGGCCTTACGAACACCGGGGAGCTGTTTTTT.

The V gene is TRBV19, the J gene TRBJ2-7; 8 nucleotides line up with TRBD1. Per the germline V gene, CDR1 is LNHDA and CDR2 is SQIVND (reference sequence). This CDR3 region has 14 residues. Trimming removed 5 bases from V and 0 bases from J; junction bases left unmatched: 3. The CDR3 region has the DNA TGTGCCAGTAGTGGTGGGACAGGCTCCTACGAGCAGTACTTC. Translating gives CASSGGTGSYEQYF.

This clone was found a few times. The genes are TRBV19 and TRBJ1-1; 8 nucleotides align to TRBD1. CDR1 and CDR2 (germline): LNHDA, SQIVND (reference sequence). This CDR3 contains 13 residues. V gave up 4 bases and J gave up 4 bases; unmatched junction bases: 2. CDR3 DNA sequence: TGTGCCAGTAGTAAACAGGGGGGCACTGAAGCTTTCTTT. Encoded protein: CASSKQGGTEAFF.

This rearrangement joins TRBV19 to TRBJ1-1, with 12 bases matching TRBD1. Germline assignment: CDR1 LNHDA and CDR2 SQIVND (reference sequence). The CDR3 totals 18 residues. V lost 4 bases to trimming and J lost 4 bases; unmatched junction nucleotides: 13. CDR3 nucleotides: TGTGCCAGTAGTACCCCCCTCGGGACAGGGGGCTTGGGCACTGAAGCTTTCTTT. Encoded protein: CASSTPLGTGGLGTEAFF. The variable domain in full, with the rest retrieved from reference TRBV19 and TRBJ1-1, is DGGITQSPKYLFRKEGQNVTLSCEQNLNHDAMYWYRQDPGQGLRLIYYSQIVNDFQKGDIAEGYSVSREKKESFPLTVTSAQKNPTAFYLCASSTPLGTGGLGTEAFFGQGTRLTVV.

The chain joins TRBV7-6 to TRBJ2-1, with 10 bases matching TRBD2. CDR3 size: 15 residues. V was clipped by 2 bases and J by 9 bases; unmatched bases: 7. Germline values: CDR1 SGHVS, CDR2 FNYEAQ. Here the CDR3 DNA reads TGTGCCAGCAGCTTAAGAGCGGGAGGGCCCGGTGAGCAGTTCTTC. Amino acids: CASSLRAGGPGEQFF.

The chain employs TRBV19 and TRBJ1-5; 7 bases align to TRBD1. The CDR3 spans 15 residues. CDR1 is LNHDA, CDR2 SQIVND, per germline (reference sequence). Trimming cost V 7 bases and J 0 bases; bases outside gene matches: 6. The CDR3 bases are TGTGCCAGTACCAAAAACAGGGGTAGCAATCAGCCCCAGCATTTT. Amino acid sequence: CASTKNRGSNQPQHF.

The rearrangement joins TRBV2 to TRBJ2-3, with TRBD1 matching 7 bases. The CDR3 has 15 amino acids. The germline V gene encodes CDR1 SNHLY and CDR2 FYNNEI. Germline trimming cut 9 bases from V and 0 bases from J; bases unmatched to any gene: 9. This CDR3 is CARETGLISTDTQYF. In DNA form, the CDR3 reads TGTGCCAGAGAGACAGGGCTTATTAGCACAGATACGCAGTATTTT.

The chain is built from TRBV27 and TRBJ1-5, with D possibly matching TRBD1 (6 bases). The germline V gene encodes CDR1 MNHEY and CDR2 SMNVEV (reference sequence). V was cut by 4 bases and J by 7 bases, with 17 bases left in between. The CDR3 spans 15 residues. The CDR3 region has the DNA TGTGCCAGCAGTTGGACAGCAGGGGATCAACAGCCCCAGCATTTT. It is translated as CASSWTAGDQQPQHF.